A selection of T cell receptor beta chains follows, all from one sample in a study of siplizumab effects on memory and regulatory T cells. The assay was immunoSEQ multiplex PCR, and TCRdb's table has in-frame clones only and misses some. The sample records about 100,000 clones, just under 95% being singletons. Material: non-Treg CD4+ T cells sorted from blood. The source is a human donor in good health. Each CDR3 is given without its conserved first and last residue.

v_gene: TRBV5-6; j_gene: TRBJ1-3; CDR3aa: ASSSSRSGNTIY
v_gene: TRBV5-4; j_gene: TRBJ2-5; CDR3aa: ASRYDRGETQY
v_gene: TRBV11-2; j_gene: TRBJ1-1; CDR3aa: ASTINGGNTEAF
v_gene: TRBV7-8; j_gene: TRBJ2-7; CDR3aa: ASSLGSSGALEQY
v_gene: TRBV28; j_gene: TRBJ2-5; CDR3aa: ASSLGGSGQETQY
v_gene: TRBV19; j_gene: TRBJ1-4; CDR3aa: ASTKRGDEKLF
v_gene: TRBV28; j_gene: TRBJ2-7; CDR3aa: ASSLHTSGVYEQY
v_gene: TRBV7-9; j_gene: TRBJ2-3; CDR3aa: ASSLASGRSTDTQY
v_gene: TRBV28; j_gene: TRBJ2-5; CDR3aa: ATNPLDRGETQY
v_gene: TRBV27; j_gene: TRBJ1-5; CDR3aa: ASSFRGPQPQH
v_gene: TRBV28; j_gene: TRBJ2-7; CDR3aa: ASSLSGRAYEQY
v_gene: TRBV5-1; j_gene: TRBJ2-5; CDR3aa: ASSNRPGVGTQY
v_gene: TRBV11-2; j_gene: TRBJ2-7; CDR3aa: ASSPGTPYEQY
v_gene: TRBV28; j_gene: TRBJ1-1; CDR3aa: ASNVGRVEAF
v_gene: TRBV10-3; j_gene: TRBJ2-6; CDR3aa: ATTGDQTGANVLT
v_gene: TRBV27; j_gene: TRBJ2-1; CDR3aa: ASRWGGLHNEQF
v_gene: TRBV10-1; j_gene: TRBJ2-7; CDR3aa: ASSDPGASYEQY
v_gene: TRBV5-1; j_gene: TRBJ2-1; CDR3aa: ASSSANVFYNEQF
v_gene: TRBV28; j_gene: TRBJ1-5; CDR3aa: ASLRRGGGNQPQH
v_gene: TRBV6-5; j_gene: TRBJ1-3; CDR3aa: ATSGLQGGNTIY
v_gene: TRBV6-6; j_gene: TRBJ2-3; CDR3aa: ASSLGGIGTDTQY
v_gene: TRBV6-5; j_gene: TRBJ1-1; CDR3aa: ASSEVNMNTEAF
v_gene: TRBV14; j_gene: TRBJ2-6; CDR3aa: ASSPVPSGANVLT
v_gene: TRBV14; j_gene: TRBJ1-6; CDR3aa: ASSQGAQGSPLH
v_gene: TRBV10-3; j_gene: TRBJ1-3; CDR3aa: AISESPGQGGFNTIY
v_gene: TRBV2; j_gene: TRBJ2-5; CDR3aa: ASRDRAETQY
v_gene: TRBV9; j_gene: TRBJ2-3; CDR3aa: ASSPRQGEFTDTQY
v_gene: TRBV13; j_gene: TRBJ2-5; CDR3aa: ASSLIRGGQETQY
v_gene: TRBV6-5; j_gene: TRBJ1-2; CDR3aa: ASGGATGYT
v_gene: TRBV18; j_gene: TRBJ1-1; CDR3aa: ASTGDGSWTEAF
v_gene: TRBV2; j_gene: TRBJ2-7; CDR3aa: ASTREPTSYEQY
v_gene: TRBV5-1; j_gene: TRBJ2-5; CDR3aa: ASSLMAGNQETQY
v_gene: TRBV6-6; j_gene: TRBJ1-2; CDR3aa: ATEGSTGGLEGYT
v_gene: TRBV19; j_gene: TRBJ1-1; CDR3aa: ASSIVDTEAF
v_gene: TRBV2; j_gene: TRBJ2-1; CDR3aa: ASSGLLQYNEQF
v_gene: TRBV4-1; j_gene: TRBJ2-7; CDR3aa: ASSQSPLDSGATYEQY
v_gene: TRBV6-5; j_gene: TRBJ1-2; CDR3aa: ASSDRQGGYGYT
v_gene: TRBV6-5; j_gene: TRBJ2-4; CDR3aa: ASSYGGNIQY
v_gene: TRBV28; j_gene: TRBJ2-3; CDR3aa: ASGGGVLARIDTQY
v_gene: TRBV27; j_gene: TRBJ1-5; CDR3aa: ASPREPQH
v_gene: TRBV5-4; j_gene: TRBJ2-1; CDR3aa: ASSRVRDNEQF
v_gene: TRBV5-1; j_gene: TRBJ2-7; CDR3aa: ASSPPGRAGGYEQY
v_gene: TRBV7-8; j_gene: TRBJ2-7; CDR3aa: ASSSKPYEQY